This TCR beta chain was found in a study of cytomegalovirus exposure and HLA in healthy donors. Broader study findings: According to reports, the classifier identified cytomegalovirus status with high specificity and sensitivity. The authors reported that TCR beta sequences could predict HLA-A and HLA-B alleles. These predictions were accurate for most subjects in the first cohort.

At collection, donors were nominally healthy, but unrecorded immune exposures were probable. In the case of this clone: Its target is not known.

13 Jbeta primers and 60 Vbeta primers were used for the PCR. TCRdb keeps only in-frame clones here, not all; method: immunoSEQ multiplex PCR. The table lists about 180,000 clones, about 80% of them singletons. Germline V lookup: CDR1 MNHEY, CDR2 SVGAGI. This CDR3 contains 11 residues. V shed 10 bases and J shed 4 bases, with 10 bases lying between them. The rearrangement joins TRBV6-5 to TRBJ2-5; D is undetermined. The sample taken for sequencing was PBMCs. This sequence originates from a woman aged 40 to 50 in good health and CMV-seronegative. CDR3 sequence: CATRVGETQYF. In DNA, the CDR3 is TGTGCCACACGGGTAGGAGAGACCCAGTACTTC.